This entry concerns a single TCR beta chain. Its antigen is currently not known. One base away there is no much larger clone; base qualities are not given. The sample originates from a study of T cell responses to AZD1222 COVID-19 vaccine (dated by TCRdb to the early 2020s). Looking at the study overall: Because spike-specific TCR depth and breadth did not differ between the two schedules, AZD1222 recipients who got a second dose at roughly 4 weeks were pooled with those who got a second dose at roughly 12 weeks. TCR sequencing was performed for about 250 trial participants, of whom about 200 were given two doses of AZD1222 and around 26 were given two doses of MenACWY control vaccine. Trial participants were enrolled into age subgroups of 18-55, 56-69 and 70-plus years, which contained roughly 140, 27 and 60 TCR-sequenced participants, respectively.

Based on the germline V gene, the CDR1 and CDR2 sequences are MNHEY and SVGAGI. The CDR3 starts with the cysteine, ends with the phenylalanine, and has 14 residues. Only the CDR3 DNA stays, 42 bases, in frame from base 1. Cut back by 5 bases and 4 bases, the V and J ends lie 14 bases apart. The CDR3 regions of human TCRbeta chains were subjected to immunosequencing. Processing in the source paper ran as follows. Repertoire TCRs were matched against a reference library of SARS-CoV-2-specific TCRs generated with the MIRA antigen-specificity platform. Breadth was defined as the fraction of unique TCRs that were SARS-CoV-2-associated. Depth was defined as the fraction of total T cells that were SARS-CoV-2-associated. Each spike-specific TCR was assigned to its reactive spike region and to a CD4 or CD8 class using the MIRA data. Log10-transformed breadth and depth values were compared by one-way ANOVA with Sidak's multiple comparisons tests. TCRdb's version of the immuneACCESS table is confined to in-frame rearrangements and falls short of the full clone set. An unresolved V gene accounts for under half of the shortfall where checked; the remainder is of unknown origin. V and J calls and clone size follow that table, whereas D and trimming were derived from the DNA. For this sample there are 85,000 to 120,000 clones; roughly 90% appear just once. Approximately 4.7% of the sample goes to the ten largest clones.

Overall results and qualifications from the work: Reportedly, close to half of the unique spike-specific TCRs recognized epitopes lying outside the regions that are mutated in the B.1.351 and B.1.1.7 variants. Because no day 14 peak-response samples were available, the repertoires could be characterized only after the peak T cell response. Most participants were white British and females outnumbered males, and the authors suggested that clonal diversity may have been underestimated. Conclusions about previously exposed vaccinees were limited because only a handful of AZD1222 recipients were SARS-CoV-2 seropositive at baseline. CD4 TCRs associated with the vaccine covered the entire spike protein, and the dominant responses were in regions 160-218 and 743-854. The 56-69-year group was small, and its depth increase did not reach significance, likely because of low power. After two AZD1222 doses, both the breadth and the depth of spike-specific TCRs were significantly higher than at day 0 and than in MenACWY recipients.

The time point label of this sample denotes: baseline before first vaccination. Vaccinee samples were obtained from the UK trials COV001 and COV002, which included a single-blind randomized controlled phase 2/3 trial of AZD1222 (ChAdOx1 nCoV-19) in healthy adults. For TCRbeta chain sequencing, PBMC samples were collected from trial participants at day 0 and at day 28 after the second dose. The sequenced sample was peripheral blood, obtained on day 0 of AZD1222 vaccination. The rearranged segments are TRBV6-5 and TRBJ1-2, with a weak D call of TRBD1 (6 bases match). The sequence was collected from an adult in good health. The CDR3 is CASSPQGNSYGYTF. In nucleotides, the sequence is TGTGCCAGCAGTCCGCAGGGGAATAGCTATGGCTACACCTTC.